This is a list of T cell receptor beta chains from one sample in a study of cytomegalovirus exposure and HLA in healthy donors. Assay: immunoSEQ multiplex PCR; the TCRdb copy retains only in-frame clones and omits some. The sample includes around 130,000 clones, about 85% seen only once; the top ten take 1.5% to 2%. Sequenced sample: PBMCs. These receptors all come from a boy aged 5-17 years in good health and CMV-seronegative. Both conserved end residues are part of each CDR3. A D gene is named only where the DNA matches it firmly. The listing skips clone size in some rows; elsewhere it reads once, few, many or a size class.

>TRBV5-1|TRBJ2-7|TRBD2|-
CASSAGLAGPGAYEQYF
TGCGCCAGCAGCGCGGGACTAGCGGGGCCAGGGGCCTACGAGCAGTACTTC
>TRBV4-3|TRBJ2-7|TRBD1|once
CASSQGQGALDEQYF
TGCGCCAGCAGCCAAGGACAGGGGGCGCTTGACGAGCAGTACTTC
>TRBV7-7|TRBJ2-7|-|-
CASSLRQDYEQYF
TGTGCCAGCAGCTTAAGACAAGACTACGAGCAGTACTTC
>TRBV7-2|TRBJ2-1|TRBD2|-
CASSFRRESNEQFF
TGTGCCAGCAGCTTCAGGCGGGAGAGCAATGAGCAGTTCTTC
>TRBV2|TRBJ1-1|-|-
CASKEGATNTEAFF
TGTGCCAGCAAAGAAGGGGCCACGAACACTGAAGCTTTCTTT
>TRBV7-9|TRBJ1-2|-|-
CASSFLSGPGYTF
TGTGCCAGCAGCTTTCTCTCTGGGCCGGGCTACACCTTC
>TRBV5-1|TRBJ2-5|TRBD1|-
CASSPGQGKETQYF
TGCGCCAGCAGCCCGGGACAGGGTAAAGAGACCCAGTACTTC
>TRBV28|TRBJ2-7|TRBD1|-
CASTAGQGYEQYF
TGTGCCAGTACCGCGGGACAGGGCTACGAGCAGTACTTC
>TRBV5-4|TRBJ2-5|TRBD2|-
CASSLAGGPETQYF
TGTGCCAGCAGCTTGGCGGGGGGGCCAGAGACCCAGTACTTC
>TRBV19|TRBJ1-1|-|-
CASSPGRGGIEAFF
TGTGCCAGTAGTCCCGGCCGAGGCGGCATTGAAGCTTTCTTT
>TRBV4-3|TRBJ1-1|-|once
CASSQDRGIGAEAFF
TGCGCCAGCAGCCAAGATAGAGGGATCGGAGCTGAAGCTTTCTTT
>TRBV11-2|TRBJ1-2|-|-
CASSFLVGYGYTF
TGTGCCAGCAGCTTTCTGGTCGGGTATGGCTACACCTTC
>TRBV5-1|TRBJ2-7|-|-
CASSPEGSYEQYF
TGCGCCAGCAGCCCGGAGGGCTCCTACGAGCAGTACTTC
>TRBV7-2|TRBJ1-1|-|-
CASSFIQMRAEAFF
TGTGCCAGCAGCTTCATTCAAATGAGGGCTGAAGCTTTCTTT
>TRBV7-2|TRBJ1-2|-|-
CASSLVGSSNYGYTF
TGTGCCAGCAGCTTAGTGGGCAGTAGTAACTATGGCTACACCTTC
>TRBV15|TRBJ1-3|-|-
CATSFIGGGLGGNTIYF
TGTGCCACCAGCTTCATCGGGGGGGGCTTAGGTGGAAACACCATATATTTT
>TRBV5-4|TRBJ1-2|-|few
CASSWTTFPSNYGYTF
TGTGCCAGCAGCTGGACTACATTTCCTTCTAACTATGGCTACACCTTC
>TRBV14|TRBJ1-2|TRBD1|-
CASSHAGGGYGYTF
TGTGCCAGCAGCCACGCAGGGGGAGGCTATGGCTACACCTTC
>TRBV4-1|TRBJ1-2|TRBD1|-
CASSIPGGFYGYTF
TGCGCCAGCAGCATTCCAGGGGGGTTCTATGGCTACACCTTC
>TRBV5-1|TRBJ1-5|TRBD1|-
CASSAGQGAGQPQHF
TGCGCCAGCAGCGCGGGACAGGGGGCAGGTCAGCCCCAGCATTTT
>TRBV5-1|TRBJ2-5|TRBD1|-
CASSSTGGPKTQYF
TGCGCCAGCAGCTCGACAGGGGGACCGAAGACCCAGTACTTC
>TRBV5-1|TRBJ1-3|TRBD1|-
CASSLTPTGGNTIYF
TGCGCCAGCAGCTTGACTCCGACAGGGGGAAACACCATATATTTT
>TRBV9|TRBJ2-1|TRBD2|-
CASSVDLAGIGNEQFF
TGTGCCAGCAGCGTGGATCTAGCGGGAATCGGGAATGAGCAGTTCTTC
>TRBV7-2|TRBJ2-7|TRBD1|-
CASSAGTGVTYEQYF
TGTGCCAGCAGCGCCGGGACAGGGGTAACCTACGAGCAGTACTTC
>TRBV7-9|TRBJ2-7|-|-
CASAVAGSYEQYF
TGTGCCAGTGCGGTCGCAGGGTCTTACGAGCAGTACTTC
>TRBV5-6|TRBJ1-5|TRBD1|few
CASSLHRDRGTLLNQPQHF
TGTGCCAGCAGCTTACACCGGGACAGGGGAACGCTTCTCAATCAGCCCCAGCATTTT